This T cell receptor beta chain was found in a study of neoadjuvant anti-PD-1 for oral cavity cancer. The assay was immunoSEQ multiplex PCR, and TCRdb's table has in-frame clones only and misses some. The sample records 17,000 or so clones, about 59% being singletons. No culture or expansion preceded analysis of these blood cells. The sample holds a few counts of this clone. With 5 bases removed from V and 0 bases from J, the gap between germline ends came to 8 bases. Germline CDR1 LNHDA, CDR2 SQIVND (reference sequence). The CDR3 extends over 13 amino acids. V is TRBV19 and J is TRBJ2-7, with a tentative D call TRBD2 (5 bases). The sequence came from a person aged 35-79 years with oral cavity squamous cell carcinoma. The material was PBMCs, obtained before nivolumab (anti-PD-1) treatment. The CDR3 sequence is CASSPGISYEQYF. The CDR3 DNA reads as TGTGCCAGTAGTCCCGGGATCTCCTACGAGCAGTACTTC.